This is a list of T cell receptor beta chains from one sample in a study of PD-L1 blockade in urothelial cancer. The data were produced by immunoSEQ multiplex PCR, yet TCRdb's version contains in-frame clones alone and is incomplete. This sample has 70,000 to 90,000 clones, with over 65% found just once. The sample was PBMCs, taken around atezolizumab (anti-PD-L1) treatment. The receptors were sampled from a man in his sixties with urothelial cancer. Each CDR3 is given with its conserved first and last residue. The D gene is left open where the match is weak. For some rows the clone size is stated as once, few or many, or as a class when expanded; others skip it.

clone size	V gene	J gene	D gene	CDR3 protein	CDR3 DNA
.	TRBV28	TRBJ2-7	TRBD1	CASSPRDSTYEQYF	TGTGCCAGCAGTCCCCGGGACAGCACCTACGAGCAGTACTTC
few	TRBV6-1	TRBJ2-3	.	CASSERGLTSTDTQYF	TGTGCCAGCAGTGAGAGAGGCCTAACCTCCACAGATACGCAGTATTTT
.	TRBV4-2	TRBJ1-5	.	CASSQDWTVNNQPQHF	TGTGCCAGCAGCCAAGATTGGACAGTTAACAATCAGCCCCAGCATTTT
.	TRBV7-6	TRBJ1-1	.	CASSLQGFTEAFF	TGTGCCAGCAGCCTACAGGGATTCACTGAAGCTTTCTTT
.	TRBV7-8	TRBJ2-7	TRBD1	CASSQRQGAGREQYF	TGTGCCAGCAGCCAAAGACAGGGCGCAGGTCGCGAGCAGTACTTC
few	TRBV7-9	TRBJ1-5	TRBD1	CASSPPGQGVQPQHF	TGTGCCAGCAGCCCTCCGGGACAGGGGGTTCAGCCCCAGCATTTT
.	TRBV5-4	TRBJ2-2	TRBD2	CASSRGGSRGNTGELFF	TGTGCCAGCAGCCGGGGGGGGAGCCGAGGTAACACCGGGGAGCTGTTTTTT
once	TRBV27	TRBJ2-1	TRBD2	CASRSPTSGFYNEQFF	TGTGCCAGCAGATCACCGACTAGCGGGTTCTACAATGAGCAGTTCTTC
.	TRBV7-9	TRBJ2-7	.	CASSSGTLTTYEQYF	TGTGCCAGCAGTTCCGGGACATTAACAACCTACGAGCAGTACTTC
few	TRBV5-1	TRBJ2-5	.	CASSLRQSQGETQYF	TGCGCCAGCAGCCTAAGACAGTCCCAAGGGGAGACCCAGTACTTC
.	TRBV10-3	TRBJ2-7	.	CAITARQGASGESSYEQYF	TGTGCCATCACCGCCCGTCAGGGGGCTAGCGGGGAGAGCTCCTACGAGCAGTACTTC
.	TRBV27	TRBJ1-2	.	CASSLLANGGYGYTF	TGTGCCAGCAGTTTATTGGCAAATGGTGGCTATGGCTACACCTTC
.	TRBV19	TRBJ1-5	.	CASRIQVYSNQPQHF	TGTGCCAGTAGAATACAGGTTTATAGCAATCAGCCCCAGCATTTT
few	TRBV6-1	TRBJ1-1	TRBD1	CATPRDRVSEAFF	TGTGCCACCCCCCGGGACAGGGTTTCTGAAGCTTTCTTT
.	TRBV4-3	TRBJ2-7	TRBD2	CASSQFGGAAREQYF	TGCGCCAGCAGCCAGTTCGGGGGGGCAGCCCGCGAGCAGTACTTC
.	TRBV5-5	TRBJ1-2	.	CASSLLGGYGYTF	TGTGCCAGCAGCTTATTAGGGGGCTATGGCTACACCTTC
once	TRBV9	TRBJ1-5	.	CASSVDSLANQPQHF	TGTGCCAGCAGCGTAGACAGTCTTGCGAATCAGCCCCAGCATTTT
.	TRBV7-6	TRBJ1-3	.	CASSHKGNTIYF	TGTGCCAGCAGCCACAAAGGAAACACCATATATTTT
.	TRBV19	TRBJ2-1	TRBD1	CASSIVQYYRDRAGQFF	TGTGCCAGTAGTATAGTCCAATACTACCGGGACAGGGCAGGGCAGTTCTTC
once	TRBV5-1	TRBJ2-7	.	CASSRDSAYEQYF	TGCGCCAGCAGTCGGGACTCAGCCTACGAGCAGTACTTC
.	TRBV6-5	TRBJ1-5	.	CASSITVNQPQHF	TGTGCCAGCAGTATTACAGTGAATCAGCCCCAGCATTTT
.	TRBV2	TRBJ1-5	.	CASSGANRNQPQHF	TGTGCCAGCAGTGGCGCAAACAGAAATCAGCCCCAGCATTTT
.	TRBV5-1	TRBJ1-1	TRBD1	CASSLGQVEAFF	TGCGCCAGCAGCTTAGGACAGGTTGAAGCTTTCTTT
few	TRBV30	TRBJ2-7	TRBD2	CAWSRELAEYEQYF	TGTGCCTGGAGTAGAGAACTAGCGGAATACGAGCAGTACTTC
.	TRBV10-1	TRBJ2-7	.	CASSDPGRWYEQYF	TGCGCCAGCAGTGACCCGGGGAGGTGGTACGAGCAGTACTTC
.	TRBV6-1	TRBJ2-1	TRBD2	CASLLAGVMDEQFF	TGTGCCAGTCTACTAGCGGGAGTAATGGATGAGCAGTTCTTC
.	TRBV9	TRBJ1-1	.	CASSPGGAGVTEAFF	TGTGCCAGCAGCCCCGGGGGGGCAGGAGTGACTGAAGCTTTCTTT
.	TRBV9	TRBJ2-6	.	CASSAPVRGPVTGANVLTF	TGTGCCAGCAGCGCCCCGGTCAGGGGTCCGGTGACGGGGGCCAACGTCCTGACTTTC
once	TRBV6-5	TRBJ2-3	.	CASSYSRTATDTQYF	TGTGCCAGCAGTTACTCAAGGACAGCCACAGATACGCAGTATTTT
.	TRBV11-1	TRBJ1-5	.	CASSRGRDQPQHF	TGTGCCAGCAGCCGCGGGCGGGATCAGCCCCAGCATTTT
.	TRBV11-3	TRBJ2-7	.	CASSLGAF	TGTGCCAGCAGCTTAGGGGCCTTC
.	TRBV7-8	TRBJ1-6	.	CASSPSPPALSSNSPLHF	TGTGCCAGCAGCCCGTCTCCCCCCGCTTTGAGTTCTAATTCACCCCTCCACTTT
.	TRBV6-6	TRBJ2-2	.	CASSPGGLPGELFF	TGTGCCAGCAGCCCCGGCGGTCTACCCGGGGAGCTGTTTTTT
.	TRBV6-5	TRBJ2-7	.	CASSYSSGTYEQYF	TGTGCCAGCAGTTACTCTTCAGGGACCTACGAGCAGTACTTC
.	TRBV7-9	TRBJ1-1	TRBD1	CASSRQGENTEAFF	TGTGCCAGCAGCCGCCAGGGGGAGAACACTGAAGCTTTCTTT